The text below deals with one T cell receptor beta chain. This CDR3 spans 13 amino acids. V lost 3 bases to trimming and J lost 2 bases, with 5 bases between them. Looked up from germline, CDR1 is LNHNV and CDR2 is YYDKDF (reference sequence). The source of the sample is a study of technical replicates of blood from a handful of donors. Generated by immunoSEQ multiplex PCR, the TCRdb table keeps only in-frame clones and is missing some. Among approximately 99,000 clones listed, around 95% were seen once. The receptor comes from a human donor in good health. V is TRBV15 and J is TRBJ1-5; no clear D gene. The sample taken for sequencing was T cells isolated from PBMCs. CDR3 in amino acids: CATSSEGNQPQHF. DNA for the CDR3: TGTGCCACCAGCAGCGAGGGCAATCAGCCCCAGCATTTT. The entire variable domain, with the rest obtained from reference TRBV15 and TRBJ1-5, is as follows: DAMVIQNPRYQVTQFGKPVTLSCSQTLNHNVMYWYQQKSSQAPKLLFHYYDKDFNNEADTPDNFQSRRPNTSFCFLDIRSPGLGDTAMYLCATSSEGNQPQHFGDGTRLSIL.